Listed here are 27 T cell receptor beta chains from one sample, sequenced in a study of human T cells and chemical hapten exposure. TCRdb passed the RACE reads through MiXCR, listing each CDR3 protein once. The table lists 95,000 to 150,000 distinct CDR3 sequences, roughly 13% of them singletons, with around 0.99% in the top ten. Time point meaning: patch test 1, 2 weeks after DPC sensitization. Treatment specified: therapeutic diphenylcyclopropenone sensitization with weekly scalp DPC. Source: whole blood, taken in connection with sensitization to the hapten diphenylcyclopropenone (DPC). The source is a man aged 18 to 29 with alopecia areata. Some clones in this sample may be carry-over from other donors' samples.

This clonotype has just a few counts. This chain connects TRBV12-5 to TRBJ1-1; D perhaps matches TRBD1 (5 bases). This CDR3 spans 17 amino acids. In germline, CDR1 is LGHNT, CDR2 FRNRAP. Trimming stripped 0 bases from V and 14 bases from J, with 28 bases between. The CDR3 here is CASGLVPRGANGEYSFF. The DNA of the CDR3 is TGTGCTAGTGGTTTGGTACCAAGAGGGGCGAATGGGGAGTATAGCTTCTTT.

The CDR3 spells CASRTGYTDTQYF. The CDR3 region has the DNA TGTGCCAGCAGGACGGGGTACACAGATACGCAGTATTTT. This sequence joins TRBV25-1 and TRBJ2-3; TRBD2 is a possible D gene (5 bases). Germline V gene sequence: CDR1 MGHDK, CDR2 SYGVNS. The V and J ends lost 6 bases and 2 bases respectively, with 9 bases between them. This CDR3 is built from 13 residues.

The V call is TRBV6-2 or TRBV6-3, the J call TRBJ2-7; D is ambiguous. This CDR3 has 16 residues. Germline V gives CDR1 MNHEY, CDR2 SVGEGT. Trimming stripped 0 bases from V and 1 base from J, with 13 bases between. CDR3 region: CASSYSTDPPSYEQYV. For the CDR3, the DNA is TGTGCCAGCAGTTACTCAACGGACCCCCCATCCTACGAGCAGTACGTC.

This clonotype was found a few times. The V call is TRBV7-9, the J call TRBJ1-2, with a tentative D call TRBD1 (6 bases). This CDR3 has 14 amino acids. Trimming pared 3 bases from V and 8 bases from J, leaving 16 bases between. Per the germline V gene, CDR1 is SEHNR and CDR2 is FQNEAQ (reference sequence). The CDR3 reads CASSFTGIGLGYTF. The CDR3 DNA follows: TGTGCCAGCAGCTTTACAGGGATTGGATTGGGCTACACCTTC.

In its sample, this clonotype was seen many times. The V call is TRBV12-3 or TRBV12-4, the J call TRBJ2-3; 11 nucleotides line up with TRBD2. CDR3 length: 15 residues. Trimming cost V 6 bases and J 3 bases; bases outside gene matches: 5. CDR3 DNA: TGTGCCAGCAGCACCCTAGCGGGGGGAACAGATACGCAGTATTTT. Translation gives CASSTLAGGTDTQYF.

V gene TRBV20-1 combines with J gene TRBJ1-5; 7 bases agree with TRBD1. Germline CDR1 is DFQATT and CDR2 is SNEGSKA (reference sequence). The CDR3 is 12 amino acids. V lost 5 bases, J lost 5 bases, and 3 bases stayed unmatched. The DNA of the CDR3 is TGCAGTGCTGGTGACAGGGATCAGCCCCAGCATTTT. Encoded protein: CSAGDRDQPQHF.

The rearrangement links TRBV7-6 to TRBJ1-5; 7 bases align to TRBD1. V dropped 1 base and J dropped 0; count of bases not matched to a gene: 6. The germline gives CDR1 SGHVS, CDR2 FNYEAQ. CDR3 length: 17 residues. The CDR3 protein is CASSLGQGYYSNQPQHF. The DNA for the CDR3 is TGTGCCAGCAGCTTAGGACAGGGATACTATAGCAATCAGCCCCAGCATTTT. The variable domain in full, with the rest retrieved from reference TRBV7-6 and TRBJ1-5, is GAGVSQSPRYKVTKRGQDVALRCDPISGHVSLYWYRQALGQGPEFLTYFNYEAQQDKSGLPNDRFSAERPEGSISTLTIQRTEQRDSAMYRCASSLGQGYYSNQPQHFGDGTRLSIL.

Only a few counts were recorded for this clonotype. CDR3 amino acids: CASSQGGLAEETQYF. In nucleotides, the CDR3 is TGCGCCAGCAGCCAAGGCGGACTAGCGGAAGAGACCCAGTACTTC. The chain employs TRBV4-3 and TRBJ2-5; 10 nucleotides match TRBD2. The germline gives CDR1 LGHNA, CDR2 YSLEER. V was pared by 1 base and J by 3 bases, with 2 bases of the junction left unmatched. This CDR3 region has 15 residues.

The V and J genes are TRBV4-3 and TRBJ2-5; 13 bases map to TRBD2. With 4 bases clipped from V and 4 bases from J, the junction kept 9 bases outside the gene matches. Germline loops: CDR1 LGHNA, CDR2 YSLEER. The CDR3 extends over 17 amino acids. The CDR3 protein is CASSLTPRLAGGETQYF. As DNA, the CDR3 is TGCGCCAGCAGCCTAACTCCCCGACTAGCGGGGGGAGAGACCCAGTACTTC.

This clonotype was counted only a few times. The rearrangement uses TRBV7-2 and TRBJ2-2; D might be TRBD1 (5 bases). Trimming removed 8 bases at V and 1 base at J, with 17 bases between. The CDR3 has 16 residues. Germline values: CDR1 SGHTA, CDR2 FQGNSA. The DNA for the CDR3 is TGTGCCAGCCGCTCGTTTGAGACAGAGAACACCGGGGAGCTGTTTTTT. It encodes CASRSFETENTGELFF.

There are a few counts of this clonotype. This chain joins TRBV12-3 or TRBV12-4 and TRBJ2-7, with D perhaps TRBD1 or TRBD2 (5 bases each). This CDR3 region has 19 residues. V was trimmed by 4 bases and J by 0 bases, leaving 25 bases between them. As DNA, the CDR3 is TGTGCCAGCAGTTCATCCCGGGACCCCCTTCTGGCAAGCTCCTACGAGCAGTACTTC. Protein product: CASSSSRDPLLASSYEQYF.

This clonotype was detected only a few times. V usage is TRBV7-9 and J usage is TRBJ2-4; the D gene is possibly TRBD2 (6 bases). The CDR3 has 15 residues. The germline V gene has CDR1 SEHNR and CDR2 FQNEAQ (reference sequence). V lost 5 bases and J lost 4, with 15 bases in between. This CDR3 reads CASSQVAGLKNIQYF. The CDR3 bases are TGTGCCAGCAGCCAGGTGGCGGGGCTTAAAAACATTCAGTACTTC. Complete variable domain (other parts from reference TRBV7-9 and TRBJ2-4): DTGVSQNPRHKITKRGQNVTFRCDPISEHNRLYWYRQTLGQGPEFLTYFQNEAQLEKSRLLSDRFSAERPKGSFSTLEIQRTEQGDSAMYLCASSQVAGLKNIQYFGAGTRLSVL.

The rearrangement uses TRBV7-8 and TRBJ1-1, with unresolved D. Germline CDR1 SGHVS, CDR2 FQNEAQ. The CDR3 contains 13 residues. Deletions cut 1 base from V and 6 bases from J, with 9 bases between. CDR3 in DNA: TGTGCCAGCAGCTTAGAATTGCGGGCTGAAGCTTTCTTT. This gives the protein CASSLELRAEAFF.

There are a few counts of this clonotype. The genes are TRBV20-1 and TRBJ2-7, with TRBD1 as a possible D gene (6 bases). CDR1 is DFQATT, CDR2 SNEGSKA, per germline (reference sequence). V lost 5 bases, J lost 3 bases, and 20 bases lay in between. This CDR3 contains 15 residues. The CDR3 sequence: CSAPSPTGDNYEQYV. In DNA form, the CDR3 reads TGCAGTGCTCCCAGCCCGACCGGGGACAACTACGAGCAGTACGTC.

This clonotype was seen a few times. The J gene is TRBJ2-2, the V gene TRBV19; D unresolved. Germline assignment: CDR1 LNHDA and CDR2 SQIVND (reference sequence). The CDR3 is made up of 13 amino acids. V was clipped by 1 base and J by 6 bases, with 6 bases between them. CDR3 bases: TGTGCCAGTAGTATAGTGGGTTCCGGGGAGCTGTTTTTT. The encoded protein is CASSIVGSGELFF. The variable domain in full, completed from reference TRBV19 and TRBJ2-2, reads DGGITQSPKYLFRKEGQNVTLSCEQNLNHDAMYWYRQDPGQGLRLIYYSQIVNDFQKGDIAEGYSVSREKKESFPLTVTSAQKNPTAFYLCASSIVGSGELFFGEGSRLTVL.

In this sample, this clonotype turned up many times. The gene calls are TRBV19 and TRBJ1-2; D remains ambiguous. Between the trimmed V and J ends, which lost 6 bases and 1 base, there was a span of 15 bases. Germline CDR1 is LNHDA and CDR2 is SQIVND (reference sequence). The CDR3 is made up of 15 amino acids. This chain's CDR3 is CASSLAPQSNYGYTF. The CDR3 nucleotides are TGTGCCAGTAGCCTTGCCCCACAGAGTAACTATGGCTACACCTTC.

The V call is TRBV2, the J call TRBJ2-6; D call uncertain. The V gene lost 6 bases and the J gene lost 0 bases, with 21 bases spanning the gap. Per the germline V gene, CDR1 is SNHLY and CDR2 is FYNNEI. This CDR3 comprises 19 residues. The CDR3 sequence: CASRTGPPHKNSGANVLTF. The CDR3 coding sequence is TGTGCCAGCAGGACCGGCCCCCCACACAAGAACTCTGGGGCCAACGTCCTGACTTTC.

This chain links TRBV28 with TRBJ1-3; perhaps TRBD1 as D (5 bases). This CDR3 contains 15 residues. Germline V gives CDR1 MDHEN, CDR2 SYDVKM. The V and J ends lost 6 bases and 0 bases respectively, with 12 bases between them. In DNA, the CDR3 is TGTGCCAGCAGCGGGGGTCCCGTCTCTGGAAACACCATATATTTT. Translated: CASSGGPVSGNTIYF.

This clonotype was counted only a few times. The gene calls are TRBV6-2 or TRBV6-3 and TRBJ2-7, with D possibly matching TRBD1 (6 bases). Trimming took off 6 bases at V and 3 bases at J, with 12 bases between the two ends. CDR3 length: 13 amino acids. From germline, CDR1 is MNHEY and CDR2 SVGEGT. This CDR3 reads CASRAQGNYEQYV. CDR3 sequence (DNA): TGTGCCAGCAGGGCACAGGGTAACTACGAGCAGTACGTC.

This chain uses TRBV6-2 or TRBV6-3 with TRBJ1-5; a weak D match, TRBD1 (5 bases). Germline lookup yields CDR1 MNHEY and CDR2 SVGEGT. The CDR3 length is 15 residues. V lost 4 bases to trimming and J lost 0 bases, with 10 bases between them. The CDR3 nucleotides are TGTGCCAGCAGTTCCAACAGGAATAGCAATCAGCCCCAGCATTTT. Translation: CASSSNRNSNQPQHF.

Many counts were recorded for this clonotype. CDR3 coding DNA: TGCGCCAGCAGCCAAGTATTTGGCCTTGAGGGCTACACCTTC. Translation gives CASSQVFGLEGYTF. J is TRBJ1-2 and V is TRBV4-1, with no clear D. V was pared by 1 base and J by 8 bases, with 14 bases between. The CDR3 consists of 14 residues. Germline V CDR1 and CDR2: MGHRA, YSYEKL.

Many counts were recorded for this clonotype. V and J are TRBV3-1 and TRBJ1-1; D call uncertain. This CDR3 is built from 15 residues. The V end lost 1 base, the J end lost 11 bases, and 20 bases lay between the germline ends. Germline-derived CDR1 and CDR2 are LGHDT and YNNKEL (reference sequence). As DNA, the CDR3 is TGTGCCAGCAGCCAAGCTCCTGGCGGGTTCAACGGGGCTTTCTTT. It codes for CASSQAPGGFNGAFF.

This chain links TRBV5-6 with TRBJ1-6, with D perhaps matching TRBD1 (5 bases). The CDR3 contains 15 residues. CDR1 and CDR2 from the germline V gene are SGHDT and YYEEEE. V was cut by 0 bases and J by 4 bases, with 8 bases left in between. CDR3 bases: TGTGCCAGCAGCTTGGATTGGGGGTATAATTCACCCCTCCACTTT. It specifies CASSLDWGYNSPLHF.

This clonotype came up a few times. The chain joins TRBV10-3 to TRBJ2-1; D possibly corresponds to TRBD2 (6 bases). The V end lost 4 bases, the J end lost 4 bases, and 8 bases lay between the germline ends. CDR1 ENHRY and CDR2 SYGVKD come from the germline V gene. The CDR3 has 13 residues. The CDR3 here is CAISVAGYNEQFF. The CDR3 DNA sequence: TGTGCCATCAGTGTTGCGGGGTACAATGAGCAGTTCTTC.

As to this clonotype: The junction shows a germline mismatch at one end, possibly a read error. This CDR3 reads CGSSLGGGSGRAFF. The CDR3 DNA reads as TGTGGCAGCAGCTTAGGCGGCGGGTCGGGAAGAGCTTTCTTT. This rearrangement joins TRBV7-6 to TRBJ1-1; no clear D. This CDR3 is built from 14 residues. Germline V gene lookup returns CDR1 SGHVS and CDR2 FNYEAQ.

The J gene is TRBJ1-1, the V gene TRBV9, with D possibly matching TRBD1 (6 bases). The V gene lost 4 bases and the J gene lost 1 base, with 11 bases spanning the gap. This CDR3 comprises 14 residues. From germline, CDR1 is SGDLS and CDR2 YYNGEE. CDR3 protein: CASSLGQSNTEAFF. The DNA for the CDR3 is TGTGCCAGCAGCCTCGGACAGTCGAACACTGAAGCTTTCTTT. Full variable domain (missing parts from reference TRBV9 and TRBJ1-1): DSGVTQTPKHLITATGQRVTLRCSPRSGDLSVYWYQQSLDQGLQFLIQYYNGEERAKGNILERFSAQQFPDLHSELNLSSLELGDSALYFCASSLGQSNTEAFFGQGTRLTVV.

The CDR3 protein is CASSPDRYGYTF. For the CDR3, the DNA is TGTGCCAGCAGCCCGGACAGATATGGCTACACCTTC. This chain links TRBV7-2 with TRBJ1-2, with D tentatively TRBD1 (6 bases). Trimming removed 5 bases from V and 5 bases from J, with 9 bases in between. There are 12 residues in the CDR3. The V gene's germline CDR1 is SGHTA and CDR2 FQGNSA.